These 25 T cell receptor beta chains share one sample of origin, sequenced in a study of cytomegalovirus exposure and HLA in healthy donors. With 60 Vbeta and 13 Jbeta primers, the PCR was carried out. Using immunoSEQ multiplex PCR, the repertoire was profiled, and TCRdb retains in-frame clones only, with some absent. Of 90,000 to 130,000 clones in the sample, around 87% were seen once. Sequencing input: PBMCs. All receptors derive from a man in his forties or fifties in good health and CMV-seronegative.

The genes are TRBV7-9 and TRBJ2-4, with D hard to call. Germline V lookup: CDR1 SEHNR, CDR2 FQNEAQ (reference sequence). V was clipped by 0 bases and J by 2 bases, with 5 bases between them. The CDR3 length is 14 residues. CDR3 bases: TGTGCCAGCAGCTTAGCCGGTTCCAAAAACATTCAGTACTTC. This codes for CASSLAGSKNIQYF.

The chain combines TRBV11-2 with TRBJ1-1, with 10 bases aligning to TRBD1. With V trimmed by 5 bases and J by 0 bases, 9 bases remained unmatched. Germline V gene lookup returns CDR1 SGHAT and CDR2 FQNNGV. The CDR3 extends over 17 amino acids. Here the CDR3 DNA reads TGTGCCAGCAGCCGAACCGGGACAGGGGACTTGAACACTGAAGCTTTCTTT. Protein product: CASSRTGTGDLNTEAFF.

This chain connects TRBV28 to TRBJ1-1; 7 nucleotides align to TRBD1. Germline CDR1 is MDHEN and CDR2 is SYDVKM. This CDR3 has 16 amino acids. The J segment lost 7 bases and the V segment lost 7 bases, leaving 18 bases of the junction unmatched. DNA for the CDR3: TGTGCCAGCACCGCTTCGGGACAGAGTTTTACCAGTGAAGCTTTCTTT. Translated: CASTASGQSFTSEAFF.

The V call is TRBV28, the J call TRBJ1-6, with D possibly TRBD1 on 6 matching bases. This CDR3 region has 18 residues. The ends were cut back, 3 bases at V and 0 bases at J, with 15 bases in the middle. Germline CDR1 MDHEN, CDR2 SYDVKM. The CDR3 reads CASSFGQQGGSYNSPLHF. CDR3 nucleotide sequence: TGTGCCAGCAGTTTTGGTCAGCAAGGGGGCTCCTATAATTCACCCCTCCACTTT.

The chain employs TRBV27 and TRBJ2-6; D might be TRBD1 (6 bases). V lost 6 bases, J lost 0 bases, and 12 bases lay in between. From germline, CDR1 is MNHEY and CDR2 SMNVEV (reference sequence). The length of the CDR3 is 16 residues. The CDR3 DNA follows: TGTGCCAGCAGAAATCAGGGGAGCTCTGGGGCCAACGTCCTGACTTTC. Protein product: CASRNQGSSGANVLTF.

This chain uses TRBV30 with TRBJ1-5, with 7 bases that match TRBD1. Trimming took 3 bases from V and 5 from J; bases not matched to a gene: 4. CDR1 GTSNPN and CDR2 SVGIG come from the germline V gene (reference sequence). The CDR3 covers 13 residues. The CDR3 coding sequence is TGTGCCTGGAGCTCCAGGGGGGATCAGCCCCAGCATTTT. Translating gives CAWSSRGDQPQHF.

This clone occurred once. The gene calls are TRBV29-1 and TRBJ1-1; D is unclear. Germline loops: CDR1 SQVTM, CDR2 ANQGSEA. The CDR3 has 13 amino acids. The V and J ends lost 2 bases and 0 bases respectively, with 7 bases between them. For the CDR3, the DNA is TGCAGCGTTGAAAGGGAGATGAACACTGAAGCTTTCTTT. As protein: CSVEREMNTEAFF.

The rearrangement uses TRBV11-3 and TRBJ1-1; no definite D call. Germline CDR1 reads SGHNT; CDR2 reads YENEEA. Trimming removed 4 bases from V and 6 bases from J, with 12 bases in between. The CDR3 has 13 residues. The CDR3 sequence: CASSSTFNAEAFF. The CDR3 coding sequence is TGTGCCAGCAGCTCAACATTTAACGCTGAAGCTTTCTTT.

This sequence joins TRBV5-4 and TRBJ1-2; 9 bases match TRBD1. Germline V lookup: CDR1 SGHNT, CDR2 YYREEE (reference sequence). The CDR3 runs to 17 residues. The V and J ends lost 4 bases and 0 bases, in that order; junction bases with no gene match: 10. CDR3 in DNA: TGTGCCAGCAGCCCAGGGACAGGGAAAAACTCTAACTATGGCTACACCTTC. Amino acid sequence: CASSPGTGKNSNYGYTF.

The chain uses TRBV14 and TRBJ2-7; possible D gene TRBD2, 5 bases. This CDR3 region has 12 residues. V was cut by 3 bases and J by 7 bases, with 10 bases left in between. Germline V CDR1 and CDR2: SGHDN, FVKESK. The CDR3 sequence: CASSHGGSEQYF. CDR3 DNA sequence: TGTGCCAGCAGCCATGGAGGATCTGAGCAGTACTTC.

V gene TRBV6-5 combines with J gene TRBJ1-4, with D tentatively TRBD1 (5 bases). Germline V gene sequence: CDR1 MNHEY, CDR2 SVGAGI. The CDR3 sequence is 14 residues long. Between the trimmed V and J ends, which lost 6 bases and 3 bases, there was a span of 11 bases. CDR3 residues: CASSGGRPNEKLFF. CDR3 nucleotide sequence: TGTGCCAGCAGCGGGGGACGTCCTAATGAAAAACTGTTTTTT.

The chain links TRBV30 to TRBJ2-1, with 11 bases fitting TRBD2. Germline V gives CDR1 GTSNPN, CDR2 SVGIG (reference sequence). There are 15 residues in the CDR3. J lost 12 bases, V lost 4 bases, and 14 bases had no gene match. The CDR3 reads CAWNRASGGNLRQFF. The CDR3 DNA follows: TGTGCCTGGAATCGAGCTAGCGGGGGGAATTTGAGGCAGTTCTTC.

V is TRBV28 and J is TRBJ2-7, with D possibly matching TRBD2 (6 bases). The CDR3 totals 14 residues. The V end lost 7 bases, the J end lost 7 bases, and 20 bases lay between the germline ends. From germline, CDR1 is MDHEN and CDR2 SYDVKM. CDR3 sequence: CASTNPAGAGEQYF. The CDR3 DNA is TGTGCCAGCACCAACCCAGCGGGCGCCGGGGAGCAGTACTTC. Full variable domain (missing parts from reference TRBV28 and TRBJ2-7): DVKVTQSSRYLVKRTGEKVFLECVQDMDHENMFWYRQDPGLGLRLIYFSYDVKMKEKGDIPEGYSVSREKKERFSLILESASTNQTSMYLCASTNPAGAGEQYFGPGTRLTVT.

V gene TRBV5-6 combines with J gene TRBJ2-3; 10 bases map to TRBD2. V dropped 2 bases and J dropped 4; count of bases not matched to a gene: 4. This CDR3 is built from 15 residues. CDR1 is SGHDT, CDR2 YYEEEE, per germline. DNA of the CDR3: TGTGCCAGCAGCTTTAGGCTAGCGGGGGCAGATACGCAGTATTTT. Encoded protein: CASSFRLAGADTQYF.

This rearrangement joins TRBV25-1 to TRBJ1-2, with D tentatively TRBD1 (5 bases). CDR1 is MGHDK and CDR2 is SYGVNS in the germline V gene. Deletions cut 0 bases from V and 8 bases from J, with 16 bases between. The CDR3 covers 15 residues. This chain's CDR3 is CASSEYGTTGEGYTF. CDR3 coding DNA: TGTGCCAGCAGTGAATATGGGACCACGGGAGAGGGCTACACCTTC.

In DNA, the CDR3 is TGTGCCAGCAGCATCACAGGGGTACACTCTGGAAACACCATATATTTT. Its protein product is CASSITGVHSGNTIYF. The chain joins TRBV5-4 to TRBJ1-3; TRBD1 agrees at 7 bases. The CDR3 is made up of 16 amino acids. Germline V gene sequence: CDR1 SGHNT, CDR2 YYREEE (reference sequence). Losses at the gene ends were 4 bases for V and 0 bases for J; bases not matched to a gene: 7.

The V call is TRBV6-5, the J call TRBJ2-7; 7 bases align to TRBD2. This CDR3 comprises 15 residues. Trimming at V came to 2 bases and at J to 2 bases, leaving 6 bases not matched to a gene. Germline V gives CDR1 MNHEY, CDR2 SVGAGI. CDR3 sequence: CASSYEGGRTYEQYF. In nucleotides, the CDR3 is TGTGCCAGCAGTTACGAAGGCGGGAGAACCTACGAGCAGTACTTC.

The chain joins TRBV5-1 to TRBJ1-4, with a possible D match to TRBD1 (6 bases). The V gene lost 5 bases and the J gene lost 7 bases, with 15 bases spanning the gap. CDR3 size: 14 residues. Germline assignment: CDR1 SGHRS and CDR2 YFSETQ. The chain's CDR3 is CASSKGGQSEKLFF. In nucleotides, the CDR3 is TGCGCCAGCAGTAAGGGGGGGCAGAGTGAAAAACTGTTTTTT.

The chain is built from TRBV5-1 and TRBJ2-3; the match to TRBD2 covers 9 bases. CDR3 length: 13 residues. The V gene's germline CDR1 is SGHRS and CDR2 YFSETQ. The V segment lost 6 bases and the J segment 6 bases; nucleotides outside the gene matches: 5. CDR3 loop: CASKGLAADTQYF. The CDR3 nucleotides are TGCGCCAGCAAGGGACTAGCCGCTGATACGCAGTATTTT.

The chain carries TRBV30 and TRBJ1-1; TRBD1 matches at 10 bases. Germline V gene data show CDR1 as GTSNPN and CDR2 as SVGIG (reference sequence). Trimming took 3 bases from V and 4 from J; bases not matched to a gene: 5. The CDR3 covers 14 residues. In nucleotides, the CDR3 is TGTGCCTGGAGGACATGGACAGGGGGCACTGAAGCTTTCTTT. It specifies CAWRTWTGGTEAFF.

V and J are TRBV15 and TRBJ2-7, with D perhaps matching TRBD2 (6 bases). The CDR3 spans 15 residues. The germline V gene encodes CDR1 LNHNV and CDR2 YYDKDF (reference sequence). Trimming cost V 1 base and J 6 bases, with 16 bases left between them. The CDR3 loop is CATSRALASGGEQYF. CDR3 bases: TGTGCCACCAGCAGAGCCCTAGCTTCCGGGGGCGAGCAGTACTTC.

The chain joins TRBV28 to TRBJ2-6; D not resolved. The germline V and J ends were trimmed by 6 bases and 10 bases, with 10 bases remaining between them. The germline CDR1 and CDR2 sequences are MDHEN and SYDVKM. This CDR3 region has 12 residues. CDR3 sequence (DNA): TGTGCCAGCAGCCCACCAGGTAACGTCCTGACTTTC. Protein product: CASSPPGNVLTF.

This clone was picked up one time. The V and J genes are TRBV5-1 and TRBJ2-7, with D possibly matching TRBD1 (6 bases). V shed 2 bases and J shed 0 bases, with 12 bases lying between them. Germline-derived CDR1 and CDR2 are SGHRS and YFSETQ. The CDR3 loop spans 15 amino acids. The CDR3 region is CASSLATGLSYEQYF. The CDR3 nucleotides read TGCGCCAGCAGCTTAGCGACAGGTCTCTCCTACGAGCAGTACTTC.

The chain recombines TRBV19 with TRBJ1-1; D ambiguous. The V end was cut by 6 bases, the J end by 5 bases, with 13 bases between. Per germline, CDR1 LNHDA and CDR2 SQIVND (reference sequence). The length of the CDR3 is 13 residues. The CDR3 bases are TGTGCCAGTAGCCACCCCCCGGGAACTGAAGCTTTCTTT. Translated, it gives CASSHPPGTEAFF. Looking up the rest from reference TRBV19 and TRBJ1-1 gives the full variable domain: DGGITQSPKYLFRKEGQNVTLSCEQNLNHDAMYWYRQDPGQGLRLIYYSQIVNDFQKGDIAEGYSVSREKKESFPLTVTSAQKNPTAFYLCASSHPPGTEAFFGQGTRLTVV.

The chain combines TRBV25-1 with TRBJ2-1; TRBD1 matches at 10 bases. Trimming at V came to 4 bases and at J to 7 bases, leaving 7 bases not matched to a gene. CDR1 and CDR2 (germline): MGHDK, SYGVNS. The CDR3 has 15 amino acids. The CDR3: CASSALGTGVNEQFF. CDR3 sequence (DNA): TGTGCCAGCAGTGCCCTCGGGACAGGGGTAAATGAGCAGTTCTTC.